The sequence of this TCR beta chain was determined in a study of OX40 agonist ivuxolimab in advanced cancers. Study-wide background: Clinicians treated patients with ivuxolimab, an agonistic anti-OX40 (CD134) antibody. Treatment received earlier with anti-PD-1, anti-PD-L1 or anti-CTLA-4 agents was allowed, and approximately 40% had some.

TCRdb's copy holds only in-frame clones and misses some; the assay was immunoSEQ multiplex PCR. The sample contains over 30,000 clones, 65% to 85% of which appear only once. The CDR3 is 13 amino acids. Trimming stripped 5 bases from V and 4 bases from J, with 11 bases between. Germline assignment: CDR1 LNHDA and CDR2 SQIVND (reference sequence). The sample was CD4+ or CD8+ T cells sorted from blood, taken in a trial of the OX40 agonist ivuxolimab. The rearrangement uses TRBV19 and TRBJ1-2; no definite D call. The source of this sequence is an adult with an advanced solid tumor such as melanoma, head and neck, liver or kidney cancer. The CDR3 loop reads CASSPDGSYGYTF. The CDR3 DNA is TGTGCCAGTAGTCCGGACGGAAGCTATGGCTACACCTTC.